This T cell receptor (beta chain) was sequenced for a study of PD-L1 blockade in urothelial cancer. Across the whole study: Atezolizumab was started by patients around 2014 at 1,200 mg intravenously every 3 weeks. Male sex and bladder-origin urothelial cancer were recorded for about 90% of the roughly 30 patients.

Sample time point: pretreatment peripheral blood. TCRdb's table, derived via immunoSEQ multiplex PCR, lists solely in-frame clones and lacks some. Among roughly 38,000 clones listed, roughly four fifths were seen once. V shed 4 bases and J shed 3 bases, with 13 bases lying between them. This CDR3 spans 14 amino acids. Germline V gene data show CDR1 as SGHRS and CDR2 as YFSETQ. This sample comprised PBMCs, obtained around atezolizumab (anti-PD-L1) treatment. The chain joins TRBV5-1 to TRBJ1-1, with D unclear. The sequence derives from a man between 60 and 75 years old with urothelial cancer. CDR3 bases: TGCGCCAGCAGCCCCGAGGGAGCGGACACTGAAGCTTTCTTT. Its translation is CASSPEGADTEAFF.